The entry that follows covers one TCR beta chain sequence. The antigen is unknown. The PCR contained 60 Vbeta and 13 Jbeta primers. TCRdb's copy holds only in-frame clones and misses some; the assay was immunoSEQ multiplex PCR. Seen in this sample are under 150,000 clones; the ten most common clones hold less than 3.5%. The sample belongs to a study of cytomegalovirus exposure and HLA in healthy donors. Study-wide findings and caveats: Later on, an analysis found that several of the most significant clusters appeared to be linked to common viral pathogens, which included parvovirus B19. In an earlier analysis, most TCR beta V segments were productive about 87% or about 30% of the time.

CDR1 is LNHDA, CDR2 SQIVND, per germline (reference sequence). The CDR3 runs to 16 residues. The ends were cut back, 5 bases at V and 0 bases at J, with 15 bases in the middle. The receptor was derived from a man aged 35 to 55 in good health and CMV-seronegative. The chain has TRBV19 and TRBJ2-3; weak D call: TRBD2 (6 bases). The specimen sequenced was PBMCs. DNA of the CDR3: TGTGCCAGTAGTCTAAGTACCGGGACTAGCACAGATACGCAGTATTTT. Protein: CASSLSTGTSTDTQYF.